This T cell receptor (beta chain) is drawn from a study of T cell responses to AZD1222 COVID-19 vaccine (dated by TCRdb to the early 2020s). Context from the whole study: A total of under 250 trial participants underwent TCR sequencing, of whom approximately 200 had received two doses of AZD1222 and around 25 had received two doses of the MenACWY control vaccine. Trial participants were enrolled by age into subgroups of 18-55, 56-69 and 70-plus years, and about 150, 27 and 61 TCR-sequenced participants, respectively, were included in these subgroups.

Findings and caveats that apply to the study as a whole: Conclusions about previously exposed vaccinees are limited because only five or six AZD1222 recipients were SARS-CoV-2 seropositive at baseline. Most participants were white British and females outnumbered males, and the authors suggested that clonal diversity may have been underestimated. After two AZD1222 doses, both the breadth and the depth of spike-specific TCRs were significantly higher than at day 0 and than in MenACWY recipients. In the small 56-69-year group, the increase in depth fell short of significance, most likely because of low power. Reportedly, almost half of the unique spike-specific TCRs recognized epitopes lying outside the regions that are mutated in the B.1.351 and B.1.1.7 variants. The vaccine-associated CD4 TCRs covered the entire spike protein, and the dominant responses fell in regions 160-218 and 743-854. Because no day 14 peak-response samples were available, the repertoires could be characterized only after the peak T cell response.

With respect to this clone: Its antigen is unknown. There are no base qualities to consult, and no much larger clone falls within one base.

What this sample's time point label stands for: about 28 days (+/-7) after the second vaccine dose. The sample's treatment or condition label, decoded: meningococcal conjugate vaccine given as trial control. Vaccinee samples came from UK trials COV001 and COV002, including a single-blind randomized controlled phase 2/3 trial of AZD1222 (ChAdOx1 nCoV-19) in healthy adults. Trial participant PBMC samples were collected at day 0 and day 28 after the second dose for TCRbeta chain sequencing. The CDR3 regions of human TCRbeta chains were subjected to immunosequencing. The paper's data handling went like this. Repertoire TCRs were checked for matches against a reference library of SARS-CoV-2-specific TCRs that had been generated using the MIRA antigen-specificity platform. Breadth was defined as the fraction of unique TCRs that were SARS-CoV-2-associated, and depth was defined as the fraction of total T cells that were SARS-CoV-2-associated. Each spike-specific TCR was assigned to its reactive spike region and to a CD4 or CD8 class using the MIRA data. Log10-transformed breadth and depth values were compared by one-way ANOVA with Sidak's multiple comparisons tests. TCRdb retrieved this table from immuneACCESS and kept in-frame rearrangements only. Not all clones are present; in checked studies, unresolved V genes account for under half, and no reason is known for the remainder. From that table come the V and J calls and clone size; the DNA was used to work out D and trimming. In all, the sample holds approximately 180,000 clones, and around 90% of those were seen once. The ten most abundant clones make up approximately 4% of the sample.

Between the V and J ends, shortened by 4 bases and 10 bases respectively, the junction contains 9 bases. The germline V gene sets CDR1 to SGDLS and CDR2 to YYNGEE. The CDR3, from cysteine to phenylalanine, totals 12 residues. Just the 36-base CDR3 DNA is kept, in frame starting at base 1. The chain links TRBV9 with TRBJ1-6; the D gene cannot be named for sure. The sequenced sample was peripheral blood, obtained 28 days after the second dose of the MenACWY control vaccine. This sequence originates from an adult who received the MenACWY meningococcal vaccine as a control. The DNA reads TGTGCCAGCAGCCCGTCGGGGTCACCCCTCCACTTT. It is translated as CASSPSGSPLHF.